Below, 22 T cell receptor beta chains from the same sample are listed, as sequenced in a study of response to subunit inactivated influenza vaccine. TCRdb itself ran the RT-PCR reads through MiXCR, one entry per CDR3 protein. In the table there are about 570,000 distinct CDR3 sequences, about an eighth of which are singletons. The source was PBMCs from blood, collected on the day of vaccination. These receptors were taken from a man aged 50 or older who received an inactivated influenza vaccine.

The gene calls are TRBV28 and TRBJ2-7; a weak D match, TRBD1 (5 bases). Between the trimmed V and J ends, which lost 7 bases and 2 bases, there was a span of 18 bases. Looked up from germline, CDR1 is MDHEN and CDR2 is SYDVKM. The CDR3 extends over 15 amino acids. The CDR3 reads CASNEETAITYEQYF. CDR3 sequence (DNA): TGTGCCAGCAATGAGGAGACAGCAATAACCTACGAGCAGTACTTC.

The gene calls are TRBV12-3 or TRBV12-4 and TRBJ2-1; tentative D call: TRBD2 (6 bases). The CDR3 is made up of 13 amino acids. V lost 5 bases to trimming and J lost 12 bases, with 17 bases between them. CDR3 coding DNA: TGTGCCAGCAGTCCGACACCGGGACTCGGGCAGTTCTTC. Its protein product is CASSPTPGLGQFF.

Only a few counts were recorded for this clonotype. The V gene is TRBV18, the J gene TRBJ1-5; D is unresolved. Germline assignment: CDR1 KGHSH and CDR2 LQKENI. The germline V and J ends were trimmed by 2 bases and 4 bases, with 6 bases remaining between them. The CDR3 has 13 residues. The DNA of the CDR3 is TGTGCCAGCTCACCAGACAATAATCAGCCCCAGCATTTT. Translated: CASSPDNNQPQHF.

J is TRBJ2-7 and V is TRBV6-2 or TRBV6-3; 9 bases are shared with TRBD2. Germline trimming cut 0 bases from V and 1 base from J; bases unmatched to any gene: 13. Germline V lookup: CDR1 MNHEY, CDR2 SVGEGT. This CDR3 region has 19 residues. The CDR3 region has the DNA TGTGCCAGCAGTTACTCGAGACGAAGCGGGAGGCCAAGATCCTACGAGCAGTACTTC. Its protein is CASSYSRRSGRPRSYEQYF.

This clonotype was detected a few times. This chain links TRBV9 with TRBJ2-4; 7 nucleotides line up with TRBD1. Germline V lookup: CDR1 SGDLS, CDR2 YYNGEE. The ends lost 0 bases at V and 4 bases at J; junction bases unmatched: 4. The CDR3 has 15 amino acids. The CDR3 region has the DNA TGTGCCAGCAGCGTAGCTCCAGGGGGTAAAAACATTCAGTACTTC. This gives the protein CASSVAPGGKNIQYF.

This rearrangement joins TRBV20-1 to TRBJ2-1; 10 bases are shared with TRBD2. This CDR3 has 18 amino acids. V shed 1 base and J 0 bases; nucleotides not matched to a gene: 9. Per germline, CDR1 DFQATT and CDR2 SNEGSKA (reference sequence). CDR3 coding DNA: TGCAGTGCTAGAGGTGGGGGTAGCGGGAGGATCTCCTACAATGAGCAGTTCTTC. Encoded protein: CSARGGGSGRISYNEQFF.

J is TRBJ2-7 and V is TRBV7-9; TRBD1 or TRBD2 may be the D gene (5 bases each). The length of the CDR3 is 17 residues. CDR1 and CDR2 from the germline V gene are SEHNR and FQNEAQ (reference sequence). Deletions cut 5 bases from V and 4 bases from J, with 24 bases between. CDR3 in DNA: TGTGCCAGCAGCAAAATGACCGGGACCCCTTTTTTGTACGAGCAGTACTTC. Translated, it gives CASSKMTGTPFLYEQYF.

V usage is TRBV7-2 and J usage is TRBJ2-7; TRBD2 matches at 11 bases. Germline trimming cut 4 bases from V and 7 bases from J; bases unmatched to any gene: 3. Germline V gives CDR1 SGHTA, CDR2 FQGNSA. CDR3 size: 13 residues. CDR3 bases: TGTGCCAGCAGCTCGACTAGCGGGGTAGAGCAGTACTTC. Translated: CASSSTSGVEQYF.

This clonotype was counted a few times. The chain joins TRBV7-9 to TRBJ2-2, with D perhaps matching TRBD2 (5 bases). Trimming pared 1 base from V and 1 base from J, leaving 10 bases between. The CDR3 runs to 16 residues. Germline V gives CDR1 SEHNR, CDR2 FQNEAQ (reference sequence). The CDR3 DNA follows: TGTGCCAGCAGCTTAGGCCCGGGAAGGAACACCGGGGAGCTGTTTTTT. Its translation: CASSLGPGRNTGELFF.

This clonotype came up many times. The J gene is TRBJ2-7, the V gene TRBV5-1; D call uncertain. V was cut by 0 bases and J by 1 base, with 8 bases left in between. The CDR3 has 14 amino acids. Germline lookup yields CDR1 SGHRS and CDR2 YFSETQ. DNA of the CDR3: TGCGCCAGCAGCTTGGTAGGCAGGTCCTACGAGCAGTACTTC. This encodes CASSLVGRSYEQYF.

The chain has TRBV21-1 and TRBJ1-1. TRBV21-1 is noted as a pseudogene. There are 17 residues in the CDR3. The CDR3 DNA follows: TGTGCCAGCAGCTCCCGCCCAAGCGGACTCTCGAACACTGAAGCTTTCTTT. Translated, it gives CASSSRPSGLSNTEAFF.

Ten or more counts support this clonotype. This sequence joins TRBV5-5 and TRBJ2-2, with 8 bases identical to TRBD1. The CDR3 has 16 residues. Germline V CDR1 and CDR2: SGHKS, YYEKEE (reference sequence). J lost 7 bases, V lost 0 bases, and 8 bases had no gene match. The CDR3 DNA follows: TGTGCCAGCAGCTTGGCCGCAGGGGGCTTTGTCGGGGAGCTGTTTTTT. It translates to CASSLAAGGFVGELFF.

The chain couples TRBV6-1 to TRBJ1-5; D perhaps matches TRBD1 (6 bases). This CDR3 is 15 amino acids long. Germline CDR1 is MNHNS and CDR2 is SASEGT. V gave up 6 bases and J gave up 2 bases, with 14 bases separating them. The CDR3 DNA is TGTGCCAGCAGCAGGGGTGCAAGGGGCAATCAGCCCCAGCATTTT. It encodes CASSRGARGNQPQHF.

The gene calls are TRBV5-1 and TRBJ1-2, with D perhaps matching TRBD1 (6 bases). The CDR3 runs to 13 residues. The germline gives CDR1 SGHRS, CDR2 YFSETQ. Trimming cost V 4 bases and J 3 bases, with 10 bases left between them. The chain's CDR3 is CASSVTGDYGYTF. Written as DNA, the CDR3 is TGCGCCAGCAGCGTGACAGGAGACTATGGCTACACCTTC.

This clonotype was found many times. The J gene is TRBJ1-1, the V gene TRBV6-1; D possibly corresponds to TRBD1 (5 bases). There are 15 residues in the CDR3. V lost 8 bases to trimming and J lost 1 base, with 17 bases between them. From germline, CDR1 is MNHNS and CDR2 SASEGT. CDR3 coding DNA: TGTGCCAGCGGCAACCCGGGGACGGCGAACACTGAAGCTTTCTTT. It specifies CASGNPGTANTEAFF.

This clonotype was detected a few times. This chain connects TRBV7-9 to TRBJ2-3; 8 bases align to TRBD1. The CDR3 has 16 residues. J gave up 6 bases and V 6 bases, and 14 bases lay outside the gene matches. Per germline, CDR1 SEHNR and CDR2 FQNEAQ (reference sequence). The CDR3 DNA is TGTGCCAGCAGGGAGGACAGGGAAACCCGACTCGATACGCAGTATTTT. Its protein is CASREDRETRLDTQYF.

This chain's CDR3 is CSARDLSMGTDTQYF. The CDR3 coding sequence is TGCAGTGCTAGAGATCTGTCAATGGGGACAGATACGCAGTATTTT. The chain joins TRBV20-1 to TRBJ2-3; no clear D gene. The CDR3 has 15 residues. The V gene's germline CDR1 is DFQATT and CDR2 SNEGSKA (reference sequence). V was pared by 0 bases and J by 3 bases, with 13 bases between.

There are many counts of this clonotype. V usage is TRBV11-2 and J usage is TRBJ1-1, with unresolved D. The CDR3 has 15 amino acids. CDR1 and CDR2 from the germline V gene are SGHAT and FQNNGV. Trimming took off 3 bases at V and 0 bases at J, with 11 bases between the two ends. The CDR3 spells CASSLGQGLNTEAFF. CDR3 DNA: TGTGCCAGCAGCTTGGGTCAAGGGCTGAACACTGAAGCTTTCTTT.

The chain recombines TRBV4-3 with TRBJ1-4, with D possibly TRBD1 on 5 matching bases. V shed 0 bases and J shed 8 bases, with 16 bases lying between them. This CDR3 contains 16 residues. Germline values: CDR1 LGHNA, CDR2 YSLEER. Here the CDR3 reads CASSQDIRVGDEKLFF. The CDR3 nucleotides are TGCGCCAGCAGCCAAGATATCCGGGTTGGGGACGAAAAACTGTTTTTT.

The chain joins TRBV4-2 to TRBJ2-7; weak D call: TRBD2 (5 bases). Between the trimmed V and J ends, which lost 1 base and 5 bases, there was a span of 12 bases. Germline V gene data show CDR1 as LGHNA and CDR2 as YNFKEQ. The CDR3 covers 14 residues. The CDR3 loop reads CASSQGTIGDEQYF. The CDR3 nucleotides read TGTGCCAGCAGCCAAGGAACAATCGGGGACGAGCAGTACTTC.

The chain carries TRBV24-1 and TRBJ2-3; perhaps TRBD2 as D (7 bases). Looked up from germline, CDR1 is KGHDR and CDR2 is SFDVKD. The ends were cut back, 1 base at V and 0 bases at J, with 10 bases in the middle. CDR3 size: 16 residues. CDR3 sequence (DNA): TGTGCCACCAGTGATTTTAGGGGGGGGAGCACAGATACGCAGTATTTT. Protein sequence: CATSDFRGGSTDTQYF.

The rearrangement links TRBV5-4 to TRBJ2-5; TRBD2 matches at 7 bases. This CDR3 has 14 residues. The V gene end was trimmed by 3 bases and the J gene end by 5 bases; junction bases not matched to a gene: 7. Germline assignment: CDR1 SGHNT and CDR2 YYREEE (reference sequence). The CDR3 nucleotides read TGTGCCAGCAGCTCCAAGACTAGCTCGGAGACCCAGTACTTC. Amino acids: CASSSKTSSETQYF. The full variable domain, rest sourced from reference TRBV5-4 and TRBJ2-5, is ETGVTQSPTHLIKTRGQQVTLRCSSQSGHNTVSWYQQALGQGPQFIFQYYREEENGRGNFPPRFSGLQFPNYSSELNVNALELDDSALYLCASSSKTSSETQYFGPGTRLLVL.